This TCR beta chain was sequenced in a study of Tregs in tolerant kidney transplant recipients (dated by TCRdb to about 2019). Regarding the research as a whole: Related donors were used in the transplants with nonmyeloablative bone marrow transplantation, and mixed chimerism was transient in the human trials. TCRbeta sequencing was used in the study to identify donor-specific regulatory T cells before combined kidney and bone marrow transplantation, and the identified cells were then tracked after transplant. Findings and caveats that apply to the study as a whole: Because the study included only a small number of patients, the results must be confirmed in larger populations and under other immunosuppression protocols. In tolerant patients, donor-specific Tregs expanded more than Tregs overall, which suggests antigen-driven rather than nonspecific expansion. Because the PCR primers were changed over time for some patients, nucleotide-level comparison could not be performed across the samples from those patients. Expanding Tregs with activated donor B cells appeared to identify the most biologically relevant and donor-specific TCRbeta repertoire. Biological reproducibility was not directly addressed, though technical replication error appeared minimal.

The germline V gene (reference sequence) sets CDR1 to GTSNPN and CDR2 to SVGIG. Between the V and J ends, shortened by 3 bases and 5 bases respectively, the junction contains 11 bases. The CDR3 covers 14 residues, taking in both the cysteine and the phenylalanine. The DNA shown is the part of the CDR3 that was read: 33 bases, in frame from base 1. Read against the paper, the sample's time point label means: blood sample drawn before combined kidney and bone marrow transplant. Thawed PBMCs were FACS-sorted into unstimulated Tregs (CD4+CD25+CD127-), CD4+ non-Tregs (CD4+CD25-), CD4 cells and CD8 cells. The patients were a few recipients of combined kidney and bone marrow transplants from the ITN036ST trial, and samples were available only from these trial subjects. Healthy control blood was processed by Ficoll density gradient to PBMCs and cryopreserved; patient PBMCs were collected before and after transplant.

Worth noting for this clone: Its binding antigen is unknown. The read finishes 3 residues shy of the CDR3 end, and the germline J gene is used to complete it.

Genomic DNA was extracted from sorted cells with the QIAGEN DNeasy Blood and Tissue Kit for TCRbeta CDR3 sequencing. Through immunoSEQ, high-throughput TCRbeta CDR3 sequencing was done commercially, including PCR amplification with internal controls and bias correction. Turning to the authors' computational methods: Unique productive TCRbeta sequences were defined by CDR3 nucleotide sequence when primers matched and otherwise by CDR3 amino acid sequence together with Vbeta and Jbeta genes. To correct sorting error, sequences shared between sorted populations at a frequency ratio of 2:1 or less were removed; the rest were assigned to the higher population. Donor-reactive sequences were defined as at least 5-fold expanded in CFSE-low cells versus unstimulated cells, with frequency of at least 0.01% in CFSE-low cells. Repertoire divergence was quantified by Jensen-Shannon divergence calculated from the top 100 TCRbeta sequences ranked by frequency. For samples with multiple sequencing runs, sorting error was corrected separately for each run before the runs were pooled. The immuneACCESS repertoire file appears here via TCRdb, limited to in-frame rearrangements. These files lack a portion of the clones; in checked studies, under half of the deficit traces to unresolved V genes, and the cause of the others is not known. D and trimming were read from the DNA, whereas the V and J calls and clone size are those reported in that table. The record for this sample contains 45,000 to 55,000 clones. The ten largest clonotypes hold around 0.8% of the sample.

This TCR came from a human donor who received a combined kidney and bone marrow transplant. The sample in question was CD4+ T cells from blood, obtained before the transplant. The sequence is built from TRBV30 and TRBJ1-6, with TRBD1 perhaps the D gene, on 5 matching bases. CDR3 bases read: TGTGCCTGGAGCCAGGGACTGGATAATTCACCC. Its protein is CAWSQGLDNSP. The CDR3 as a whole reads CAWSQGLDNSPLHF.